These 30 T cell receptor beta chains were sequenced from one sample in a study of STAT5B mutations in CD4+ large granular lymphocyte leukemia. Clones were sequenced by immunoSEQ multiplex PCR, and TCRdb holds only the in-frame ones, with some missing. The data show tens of thousands of clones, about three quarters seen once. Sequencing was carried out using CD4+ T cells from blood buffy coats. The receptors derive from a human donor in good health.

The count of this clone is one. The rearrangement uses TRBV2 and TRBJ2-5; a possible D gene is TRBD1 (5 bases). Per germline, CDR1 SNHLY and CDR2 FYNNEI. The V end was cut by 4 bases, the J end by 2 bases, with 8 bases between. This CDR3 is built from 13 residues. CDR3 coding DNA: TGTGCCAGCAGTGTAGGGGTACAAGAGACCCAGTACTTC. Its translation is CASSVGVQETQYF.

This clone has only a few counts. The chain employs TRBV10-3 and TRBJ1-6; maybe TRBD1 (5 bases). V was shortened by 10 bases and J by 9 bases, with 19 bases between the two germline ends. CDR1 is ENHRY, CDR2 SYGVKD, per germline. The CDR3 runs 14 residues. The CDR3 reads CATSGRGGSSPLHF. CDR3 nucleotide sequence: TGTGCCACGTCTGGGAGGGGCGGGAGTTCACCCCTCCACTTT.

The chain links TRBV5-6 to TRBJ1-2, with 11 bases aligning to TRBD1. V lost 2 bases, J lost 7 bases, and 4 bases stayed unmatched. CDR3 size: 14 residues. Germline CDR1 and CDR2: SGHDT and YYEEEE. The CDR3 loop is CASSFGQGAGGYTF. The CDR3 DNA reads TGTGCCAGCAGCTTCGGACAGGGGGCGGGTGGCTACACCTTC.

The J gene is TRBJ2-2, the V gene TRBV7-8; 7 bases line up with TRBD2. In germline, CDR1 is SGHVS, CDR2 FQNEAQ. This CDR3 spans 16 amino acids. V was clipped by 5 bases and J by 2 bases; unmatched bases: 8. For the CDR3, the DNA is TGTGCCAGCAGCACACGGACTAGTGCCAACACCGGGGAGCTGTTTTTT. Amino acid sequence: CASSTRTSANTGELFF.

The V and J genes are TRBV29-1 and TRBJ2-3, with D hard to call. CDR3 length equals 18 residues. Germline CDR1 reads SQVTM; CDR2 reads ANQGSEA. Deletions cut 1 base from V and 2 bases from J, with 22 bases between. The CDR3 nucleotides read TGCAGCGTTGAAGGAACCCGCTACTTGAGTTCTCCCACAGATACGCAGTATTTT. Translated, it gives CSVEGTRYLSSPTDTQYF.

The CDR3 sequence: CASSEADRVSSPLHF. CDR3 sequence (DNA): TGTGCCAGCAGTGAAGCCGACAGGGTCAGTTCACCCCTCCACTTT. The chain couples TRBV6-1 to TRBJ1-6; TRBD1 aligns across 7 bases. CDR1 is MNHNS and CDR2 is SASEGT in the germline V gene. The CDR3 is 15 residues long. V was clipped by 0 bases and J by 9 bases; unmatched bases: 5.

CDR3 protein: CASSSSGTSVNEQFF. DNA for the CDR3: TGTGCCAGCAGCTCTTCCGGGACTAGCGTTAATGAGCAGTTCTTC. V is TRBV5-4 and J is TRBJ2-1; TRBD2 agrees at 10 bases. Trimming cost V 3 bases and J 7 bases; bases outside gene matches: 7. The CDR3 is 15 amino acids. CDR1 and CDR2 (germline): SGHNT, YYREEE (reference sequence). Full variable domain (remainder filled in from reference TRBV5-4 and TRBJ2-1): ETGVTQSPTHLIKTRGQQVTLRCSSQSGHNTVSWYQQALGQGPQFIFQYYREEENGRGNFPPRFSGLQFPNYSSELNVNALELDDSALYLCASSSSGTSVNEQFFGPGTRLTVL.

The chain couples TRBV18 to TRBJ2-3, with no clear D. The CDR3 sequence is 14 residues long. V lost 2 bases to trimming and J lost 0 bases, with 6 bases between them. Per the germline V gene, CDR1 is KGHSH and CDR2 is LQKENI. The CDR3 region is CASSPVGSTDTQYF. The CDR3 region has the DNA TGTGCCAGCTCACCAGTCGGGAGCACAGATACGCAGTATTTT.

V usage is TRBV10-3 and J usage is TRBJ2-1; TRBD1 agrees at 8 bases. Germline V lookup: CDR1 ENHRY, CDR2 SYGVKD. The V and J ends lost 4 bases and 2 bases, in that order; junction bases with no gene match: 10. This CDR3 region has 17 residues. The CDR3 region is CAISAPQQGGAYNEQFF. The CDR3 bases are TGTGCCATCAGTGCACCCCAACAGGGGGGTGCCTACAATGAGCAGTTCTTC.

This clone is a singleton in its sample. The genes are TRBV28 and TRBJ1-1, with D hard to call. Trimming cost V 6 bases and J 8 bases, with 13 bases left between them. The length of the CDR3 is 12 residues. Germline-derived CDR1 and CDR2 are MDHEN and SYDVKM. The CDR3 sequence is CASRYTVSEAFF. CDR3 sequence (DNA): TGTGCCAGCAGATATACTGTCAGCGAAGCTTTCTTT.

This chain joins TRBV6-1 and TRBJ2-3, with D tentatively TRBD1 or TRBD2 (5 bases each). Germline V gene lookup returns CDR1 MNHNS and CDR2 SASEGT. The CDR3 has 12 residues. Trimming took 6 bases from V and 6 from J, leaving 10 bases between them. The CDR3 loop is CASSLWGDTQYF. The CDR3 DNA follows: TGTGCCAGCAGCCTATGGGGGGATACGCAGTATTTT.

The V gene is TRBV7-2, the J gene TRBJ1-2; tentative D call: TRBD1 (5 bases). This CDR3 has 14 residues. CDR1 and CDR2 (germline): SGHTA, FQGNSA. Trimming cost V 1 base and J 5 bases, with 11 bases left between them. CDR3 DNA: TGTGCCAGCAGCTTAGATAGTCGACAGTATGGCTACACCTTC. It codes for CASSLDSRQYGYTF.

The rearrangement joins TRBV30 to TRBJ1-2; TRBD1 agrees at 9 bases. V trimming: 4 bases; J trimming: 8 bases; junction bases outside the gene matches: 8. Looked up from germline, CDR1 is GTSNPN and CDR2 is SVGIG (reference sequence). The CDR3 totals 13 residues. The CDR3 sequence: CAWIRDRVGGYTF. CDR3 bases: TGTGCCTGGATACGGGACAGGGTGGGGGGCTACACCTTC.

Only a few counts were recorded for this clone. V usage is TRBV5-6 and J usage is TRBJ1-5; D not certain. Trimming took off 1 base at V and 0 bases at J, with 5 bases between the two ends. The CDR3 consists of 14 residues. Per germline, CDR1 SGHDT and CDR2 YYEEEE. This CDR3 reads CASSLLNSNQPQHF. CDR3 DNA sequence: TGTGCCAGCAGCTTGTTGAATAGCAATCAGCCCCAGCATTTT.

V is TRBV5-4 and J is TRBJ2-7; D perhaps matches TRBD2 (7 bases). The germline CDR1 and CDR2 sequences are SGHNT and YYREEE (reference sequence). This CDR3 region has 15 residues. V dropped 4 bases and J dropped 2 bases, with 16 bases sitting between them. CDR3 region: CASSPEGGRAYEQYF. DNA of the CDR3: TGTGCCAGCAGCCCGGAGGGGGGGCGGGCCTACGAGCAGTACTTC.

The rearrangement joins TRBV7-9 to TRBJ1-1; possibly TRBD1 for D (5 bases). This CDR3 region has 15 residues. Per the germline V gene, CDR1 is SEHNR and CDR2 is FQNEAQ (reference sequence). Trimming removed 6 bases from V and 0 bases from J, with 14 bases in between. Written as DNA, the CDR3 is TGTGCCAGCAGAGAGAGGACAACGATGAACACTGAAGCTTTCTTT. Protein: CASRERTTMNTEAFF.

The gene calls are TRBV28 and TRBJ1-4; D ambiguous. The CDR3 is 13 residues long. Germline V lookup: CDR1 MDHEN, CDR2 SYDVKM. Trimming left V 6 bases short and J 5 bases short, with 10 bases between. CDR3 in amino acids: CASRDGVNEKLFF. CDR3 nucleotide sequence: TGTGCCAGCAGGGACGGAGTAAATGAAAAACTGTTTTTT.

V is TRBV11-2 and J is TRBJ2-5, with 7 bases identical to TRBD2. V lost 3 bases, J lost 2 bases, and 3 bases stayed unmatched. Germline V CDR1 and CDR2: SGHAT, FQNNGV. The CDR3 is 14 residues long. The CDR3 bases are TGTGCCAGCAGCTTTGGGACTACACAAGAGACCCAGTACTTC. As protein: CASSFGTTQETQYF.

In this sample, this clone turned up a few times. J is TRBJ1-6 and V is TRBV2, with D perhaps matching TRBD1 (6 bases). CDR3 length: 17 residues. Germline V gene lookup returns CDR1 SNHLY and CDR2 FYNNEI. Deletions cut 3 bases from V and 9 bases from J, with 21 bases between. CDR3 in DNA: TGTGCCAGCAGTGACGACAGGCCAGCTTCGAGGTCTTCACCCCTCCACTTT. Translating gives CASSDDRPASRSSPLHF. Supplemented by reference TRBV2 and TRBJ1-6, the full variable domain reads EPEVTQTPSHQVTQMGQEVILRCVPISNHLYFYWYRQILGQKVEFLVSFYNNEISEKSEIFDDQFSVERPDGSNFTLKIRSTKLEDSAMYFCASSDDRPASRSSPLHFGNGTRLTVT.

The chain carries TRBV19 and TRBJ2-5; 8 bases match TRBD2. The CDR3 contains 13 residues. Germline V CDR1 and CDR2: LNHDA, SQIVND (reference sequence). V lost 3 bases to trimming and J lost 10 bases; unmatched junction nucleotides: 7. The CDR3 reads CASSITSGQDQYF. The CDR3 DNA sequence: TGTGCCAGTAGTATTACTAGCGGTCAGGACCAGTACTTC.

The chain combines TRBV29-1 with TRBJ1-1; D unresolved. The V gene's germline CDR1 is SQVTM and CDR2 ANQGSEA. V lost 3 bases and J lost 5, with 10 bases in between. CDR3 length: 12 amino acids. CDR3 residues: CSVERYGTEAFF. The CDR3 coding sequence is TGCAGCGTTGAGAGATATGGTACTGAAGCTTTCTTT.

V gene TRBV7-9 combines with J gene TRBJ1-2, with D maybe TRBD1 (5 bases). The CDR3 is 14 residues long. CDR1 is SEHNR and CDR2 is FQNEAQ in the germline V gene (reference sequence). Trimming removed 7 bases at V and 6 bases at J, with 18 bases between. The CDR3 is CASTLRDSLNGYTF. For the CDR3, the DNA is TGTGCCAGCACCCTTAGAGACAGCCTGAATGGCTACACCTTC.

This clone showed up just a few times. This rearrangement joins TRBV5-1 to TRBJ1-4, with 7 bases aligning to TRBD1. Germline V lookup: CDR1 SGHRS, CDR2 YFSETQ. The CDR3 length is 14 residues. V gave up 4 bases and J gave up 8 bases; unmatched junction bases: 8. The CDR3 bases are TGCGCCAGCAGCCCACAGGGGAATCGGGAAAAACTGTTTTTT. It codes for CASSPQGNREKLFF.

This chain connects TRBV9 to TRBJ2-7; D remains unclear. V was clipped by 3 bases and J by 6 bases, with 13 bases between them. CDR3 length: 13 amino acids. CDR1 and CDR2 (germline): SGDLS, YYNGEE. CDR3 residues: CASSAHGRAEQYF. CDR3 sequence (DNA): TGTGCCAGCAGCGCCCACGGACGGGCCGAGCAGTACTTC.

The chain uses TRBV5-1 and TRBJ2-5; TRBD1 matches at 7 bases. The end of the DNA aligns better with TRBJ2-7, so the J call may be wrong. The CDR3 length is 14 residues. Per the germline V gene, CDR1 is SGHRS and CDR2 is YFSETQ. The CDR3 DNA follows: TGCGCCAGCAGCTCAGACAGGGATGTCTACGAGCAGTACTTC. This sequence encodes CASSSDRDVYEQYF.

This chain joins TRBV11-2 and TRBJ1-5; TRBD1 is a possible D gene (5 bases). CDR3 size: 19 residues. Trimming took off 0 bases at V and 4 bases at J, with 22 bases between the two ends. The germline CDR1 and CDR2 sequences are SGHAT and FQNNGV. This chain's CDR3 is CASSLEMVFCRQINQPQHF. The CDR3 DNA sequence: TGTGCCAGCAGCTTAGAGATGGTATTTTGCCGACAGATTAATCAGCCCCAGCATTTT. Drawing the rest from reference TRBV11-2 and TRBJ1-5, the complete variable domain is EAGVAQSPRYKIIEKRQSVAFWCNPISGHATLYWYQQILGQGPKLLIQFQNNGVVDDSQLPKDRFSAERLKGVDSTLKIQPAKLEDSAVYLCASSLEMVFCRQINQPQHFGDGTRLSIL.

The chain is built from TRBV6-6 and TRBJ2-5; 7 positions match TRBD1. V was pared by 4 bases and J by 1 base, with 9 bases of the junction left unmatched. Germline CDR1 and CDR2: MNHNY and SVGAGI (reference sequence). The CDR3 runs 16 residues. CDR3 sequence (DNA): TGTGCCAGCAGTTTCATACAGGGGTTAGGCCAAGAGACCCAGTACTTC. This gives the protein CASSFIQGLGQETQYF.

The rearrangement links TRBV10-3 to TRBJ2-7; 7 nucleotides align to TRBD1. This CDR3 contains 14 residues. Looked up from germline, CDR1 is ENHRY and CDR2 is SYGVKD. J was trimmed by 4 bases and V by 4 bases; bases with no gene match: 7. The CDR3 region is CAISAGQPPYEQYF. DNA of the CDR3: TGTGCCATCAGTGCGGGACAGCCCCCTTACGAGCAGTACTTC.

The chain has TRBV19 and TRBJ1-2; D unresolved. The CDR3 contains 14 residues. Germline V gives CDR1 LNHDA, CDR2 SQIVND (reference sequence). Trimming cost V 2 bases and J 4 bases, with 11 bases left between them. CDR3 residues: CASSIQSTGYGYTF. In nucleotides, the CDR3 is TGTGCCAGTAGTATACAGTCTACGGGCTATGGCTACACCTTC.

The chain couples TRBV12-5 to TRBJ2-1, with a weak D call TRBD2 (7 bases). The length of the CDR3 is 18 residues. Germline V CDR1 and CDR2: LGHNT, FRNRAP. Trimming cost V 0 bases and J 6 bases, with 21 bases left between them. The DNA for the CDR3 is TGTGCTAGTGGTTTGGTTCCCATCGGCGGGGGCCTTTCCAATGAGCAGTTCTTC. This codes for CASGLVPIGGGLSNEQFF.